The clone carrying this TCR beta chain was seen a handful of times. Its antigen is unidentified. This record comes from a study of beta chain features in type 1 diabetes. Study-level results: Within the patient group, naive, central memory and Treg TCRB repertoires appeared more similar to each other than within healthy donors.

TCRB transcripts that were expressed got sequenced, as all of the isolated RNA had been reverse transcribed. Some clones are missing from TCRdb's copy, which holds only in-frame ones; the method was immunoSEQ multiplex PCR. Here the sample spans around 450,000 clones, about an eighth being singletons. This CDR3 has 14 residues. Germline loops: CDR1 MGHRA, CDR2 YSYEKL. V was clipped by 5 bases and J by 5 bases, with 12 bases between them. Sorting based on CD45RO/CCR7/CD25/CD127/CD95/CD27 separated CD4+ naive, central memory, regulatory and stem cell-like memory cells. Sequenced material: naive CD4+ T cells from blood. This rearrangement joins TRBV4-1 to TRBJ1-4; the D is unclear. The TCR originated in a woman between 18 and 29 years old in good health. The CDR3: CASSKRVSNEKLFF. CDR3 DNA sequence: TGCGCCAGCAGCAAGAGGGTGTCAAATGAAAAACTGTTTTTT.